The source of this T cell receptor (beta chain) is a study of T cell responses to AZD1222 COVID-19 vaccine. Findings and limits, study-wide: Targeting of unmutated variant regions was reportedly seen in nearly half of spike-specific TCRs. The donors showed a predominance of white British ancestry and of females, with possible underestimation of clonal diversity. Only six people who got AZD1222 tested seropositive at baseline. In all cases, repertoires were sampled only after the peak T cell response.

The V end was cut by 2 bases, the J end by 10 bases, with 12 bases between. The CDR3 extends over 12 amino acids. Germline loops: CDR1 SGDLS, CDR2 YYNGEE. About this clone: Its antigen is as yet unknown.

Libraries were prepared by immunoSEQ multiplex PCR; TCRdb keeps only in-frame clonotypes and omits some of them. Among roughly 190,000 clones listed, about nine tenths were seen once. The source material was peripheral blood, sampled 28 days after the second AZD1222 dose. The sequence was collected from an adult who received the AZD1222 COVID-19 vaccine. The V and J genes are TRBV9 and TRBJ1-2, with a tentative D call TRBD1 (5 bases). CDR3 bases: TGTGCCAGCAGCGTCAGGACGGGGCCCTACACCTTC. It encodes CASSVRTGPYTF.